This T cell receptor beta chain comes out of a study of CD8 T cells in Susac syndrome. Study-wide background: The Susac syndrome patients were therapy-naive, on corticosteroids, or on intravenous immunoglobulin alone at blood draw.

Reverse transcription used about 0.45 to 1 ug RNA and random hexamers. TCRdb reanalysed the immunoSEQ multiplex PCR reads using MiXCR and keeps one entry per CDR3 protein. The sample lists 160,000 or so distinct CDR3 sequences, approximately 95% occurring once. The CDR3 runs to 13 residues. Germline V gene data show CDR1 as SQVTM and CDR2 as ANQGSEA. Trimming cost V 1 base and J 4 bases; bases outside gene matches: 2. This receptor was identified in a human donor with Susac syndrome. This chain links TRBV29-1 with TRBJ1-2; 8 bases align to TRBD1. The sequenced sample consisted of CD4+ T cells from PBMCs. In nucleotides, the CDR3 is TGCAGCGTTGAAGCCGGGACAGGCTATGGCTACACCTTC. Protein: CSVEAGTGYGYTF.